This TCR beta chain is from a study of blood T cell repertoires in COVID-19. CDR1 is LNHDA and CDR2 is SQIVND in the germline V gene (reference sequence). The V gene lost 3 bases and the J gene lost 0 bases, with 12 bases spanning the gap. The CDR3 has 16 residues. Sequencing used immunoSEQ multiplex PCR; TCRdb keeps in-frame clones, though not all of them. The sample lists some 290,000 clones; roughly nine tenths were seen once. The J gene is TRBJ1-5, the V gene TRBV19, with unresolved D. This sequence originates from a woman between 25 and 40 years old with COVID-19, enrolled during active disease. The sequencing sample was made of peripheral blood. CDR3 amino acids: CASSMMGPYSNQPQHF. CDR3 sequence (DNA): TGTGCCAGTAGTATGATGGGCCCTTATAGCAATCAGCCCCAGCATTTT.